This T cell receptor (beta chain) was sequenced during a study of identical twins. Study-wide results and limits: With abundant cord blood beta clonotypes, insertions were fewer; memory repertoires showed no such pattern.

Through template switching, a universal primer site was introduced, and the cDNA contained unique molecular identifiers. Each CDR3 protein is one row after TCRdb ran MiXCR on the 5' RACE reads. The repertoire has 450,000 or so distinct CDR3 sequences, approximately 25% of them found once; the top ten carry 2.9%. The CDR3 is 16 residues long. Germline CDR1 is DFQATT and CDR2 is SNEGSKA (reference sequence). Trimming removed 5 bases from V and 5 bases from J; junction bases left unmatched: 13. About this clonotype itself: Its antigen remains unknown.

This same sample was also taken into another study, of T cells expressing NK-cell markers. That investigation notes: It was sorted CD3+CD56-NKG2C+, CD3+CD56+NKG2C- and CD3+CD56+NKG2C+ T cells that provided the TCR beta repertoires. In the group of eight sequenced donors, seven were HCMV-seropositive and one was seronegative.

The clonotype originates from a woman in her late teens or twenties in good health. V and J are TRBV20-1 and TRBJ2-1; 9 bases align to TRBD2. Sequences were obtained from CD4+ T cells sorted from blood. The CDR3 sequence is CSAAGGRLARHNEQFF. Written as DNA, the CDR3 is TGCAGTGCTGCGGGGGGGCGACTAGCGCGGCACAATGAGCAGTTCTTC.